This passage covers 27 T cell receptor beta chains from one sample sequenced in a study of blood T cell repertoires in COVID-19. TCRdb's table, derived via immunoSEQ multiplex PCR, lists solely in-frame clones and lacks some. The sample shows about 150,000 clones, 88% of them seen only once. Sequenced material: peripheral blood. These receptors originate from a woman between 65 and 79 years old with acute or convalescent COVID-19.

This rearrangement joins TRBV13 to TRBJ2-7, with TRBD1 matching 12 bases. This CDR3 has 17 residues. The V and J ends lost 0 bases and 6 bases, in that order; junction bases with no gene match: 9. Per germline, CDR1 PRHDT and CDR2 FYEKMQ (reference sequence). CDR3 nucleotide sequence: TGTGCCAGCAGCTTAGGCCTCCTGGGACAGGGGGCTGGCGAGCAGTACTTC. Amino acid sequence: CASSLGLLGQGAGEQYF.

Only one count was recorded for this clone. This rearrangement joins TRBV2 to TRBJ1-1, with D unresolved. This CDR3 region has 12 residues. Germline V gives CDR1 SNHLY, CDR2 FYNNEI. Trimming took off 6 bases at V and 6 bases at J, with 11 bases between the two ends. The CDR3 DNA reads TGTGCCAGCAGACCATCTCGGGCTGAAGCTTTCTTT. Protein sequence: CASRPSRAEAFF.

Here the CDR3 DNA reads TGTGCCAGCAGTTTGAACCGTGGGACAGGGAGGGTCAGCCTGTTTTTT. The encoded protein is CASSLNRGTGRVSLFF. This chain links TRBV28 with TRBJ1-4; 9 bases agree with TRBD1. The germline V gene has CDR1 MDHEN and CDR2 SYDVKM. V lost 3 bases to trimming and J lost 14 bases; unmatched junction nucleotides: 16. This CDR3 spans 16 amino acids.

The chain uses TRBV19 and TRBJ1-3; D is ambiguous. Trimming left V 6 bases short and J 0 bases short, with 15 bases between. The CDR3 has 16 residues. Germline CDR1 and CDR2: LNHDA and SQIVND (reference sequence). CDR3 amino acids: CASSVSGQSSGNTIYF. In nucleotides, the CDR3 is TGTGCCAGTAGCGTCTCGGGTCAGAGCTCTGGAAACACCATATATTTT.

This rearrangement joins TRBV4-3 to TRBJ2-7; 10 bases map to TRBD1. The CDR3 has 15 amino acids. Germline lookup yields CDR1 LGHNA and CDR2 YSLEER. V dropped 3 bases and J dropped 4; count of bases not matched to a gene: 6. CDR3 amino acids: CASSHGQGVFYEQYF. For the CDR3, the DNA is TGCGCCAGCAGCCACGGACAGGGGGTTTTTTACGAGCAGTACTTC.

This chain links TRBV6-5 with TRBJ1-2; maybe TRBD1 (6 bases). Germline V gene sequence: CDR1 MNHEY, CDR2 SVGAGI. Trimming took off 5 bases at V and 4 bases at J, with 11 bases between the two ends. CDR3 size: 13 residues. The CDR3 sequence is CASSNRERYGYTF. DNA for the CDR3: TGTGCCAGCAGTAACAGGGAGCGCTATGGCTACACCTTC.

The chain uses TRBV10-1 and TRBJ2-7; maybe TRBD1 (6 bases). V lost 10 bases and J lost 3, with 22 bases in between. Germline CDR1 is WNHNN and CDR2 is SYGVQD (reference sequence). The CDR3 has 15 amino acids. Here the CDR3 reads CATPTGTRGYYEQYV. DNA for the CDR3: TGCGCCACCCCGACAGGAACCAGGGGATACTACGAGCAGTACGTC.

This rearrangement joins TRBV14 to TRBJ1-6; tentative D call: TRBD1 (6 bases). Germline values: CDR1 SGHDN, CDR2 FVKESK. The CDR3 runs 14 residues. Trimming left V 4 bases short and J 9 bases short, with 13 bases between. CDR3 DNA: TGTGCCAGCAGCCTTAGGAAAGGGGGTTCACCCCTCCACTTT. Protein sequence: CASSLRKGGSPLHF.

The chain recombines TRBV6-5 with TRBJ1-3; D gene uncertain. Germline V gene sequence: CDR1 MNHEY, CDR2 SVGAGI. The CDR3 spans 15 residues. V was trimmed by 7 bases and J by 0 bases, leaving 13 bases between them. The chain's CDR3 is CASNPNAYSGNTIYF. CDR3 in DNA: TGTGCCAGCAACCCAAACGCGTACTCTGGAAACACCATATATTTT.

The V gene is TRBV12-3 or TRBV12-4, the J gene TRBJ1-2, with 9 bases identical to TRBD1. The CDR3 sequence is 13 residues long. With V trimmed by 0 bases and J by 11 bases, 4 bases remained unmatched. This chain's CDR3 is CASSLAGTGIYTF. CDR3 DNA: TGTGCCAGCAGTTTAGCGGGGACAGGGATTTACACCTTC.

The V call is TRBV18, the J call TRBJ1-1; no firm D call. The CDR3 length is 13 residues. Trimming shortened V by 8 bases and J by 7 bases, and 17 bases separated the two germline ends. Germline loops: CDR1 KGHSH, CDR2 LQKENI. The CDR3 region is CASRGVDTFEAFF. The CDR3 DNA is TGTGCCAGCCGCGGGGTCGACACCTTTGAAGCTTTCTTT.

The rearrangement links TRBV6-5 to TRBJ1-6; D may be TRBD1 (5 bases). The germline V gene encodes CDR1 MNHEY and CDR2 SVGAGI. CDR3 length equals 14 residues. Trimming removed 8 bases from V and 5 bases from J, with 13 bases in between. The CDR3 DNA is TGTGCCAGCGAAGGGCACAGGAATAATTCACCCCTCCACTTT. The encoded protein is CASEGHRNNSPLHF.

This clone was seen just once. Distinct nucleotide sequences in the sample also encode this CDR3. This chain uses TRBV18 with TRBJ1-1; 7 bases agree with TRBD1. Germline values: CDR1 KGHSH, CDR2 LQKENI. This CDR3 spans 13 amino acids. Germline trimming cut 2 bases from V and 3 bases from J; bases unmatched to any gene: 0. The CDR3 spells CASSPTGDTEAFF. Written as DNA, the CDR3 is TGTGCCAGCTCACCAACAGGGGACACTGAAGCTTTCTTT.

The J gene is TRBJ2-6, the V gene TRBV6-5; D not resolved. Germline V lookup: CDR1 MNHEY, CDR2 SVGAGI. The CDR3 is made up of 14 amino acids. Trimming pared 2 bases from V and 4 bases from J, leaving 6 bases between. The CDR3 coding sequence is TGTGCCAGCAGTTACCTTTCCGGGGCCAACGTCCTGACTTTC. This sequence encodes CASSYLSGANVLTF.

The rearrangement joins TRBV5-5 to TRBJ1-1; D might be TRBD1 (6 bases). The CDR3 has 13 amino acids. Trimming took off 2 bases at V and 5 bases at J, with 10 bases between the two ends. Germline lookup yields CDR1 SGHKS and CDR2 YYEKEE (reference sequence). The CDR3 spells CASSFWTETEAFF. CDR3 bases: TGTGCCAGCAGCTTTTGGACAGAAACTGAAGCTTTCTTT.

The chain is built from TRBV6-2 or TRBV6-3 and TRBJ1-3; unclear D gene. The CDR3 has 15 residues. The germline V gene encodes CDR1 MNHEY and CDR2 SVGEGT. The V end lost 3 bases, the J end lost 4 bases, and 13 bases lay between the germline ends. The CDR3, as DNA: TGTGCCAGCAGTTATAGGCGGTACGGCGGAAACACCATATATTTT. It yields the protein CASSYRRYGGNTIYF.

The chain is built from TRBV5-1 and TRBJ1-2, with 10 bases lining up with TRBD1. Trimming removed 3 bases from V and 0 bases from J; junction bases left unmatched: 5. Germline lookup yields CDR1 SGHRS and CDR2 YFSETQ. The CDR3 covers 16 residues. The CDR3: CASSYSGQGANYGYTF. The CDR3 bases are TGCGCCAGCAGCTACTCCGGACAGGGGGCTAACTATGGCTACACCTTC.

The chain couples TRBV19 to TRBJ2-5; the match to TRBD2 covers 13 bases. Germline V gene data show CDR1 as LNHDA and CDR2 as SQIVND (reference sequence). The V segment lost 5 bases and the J segment 1 base; nucleotides outside the gene matches: 4. The CDR3 length is 16 residues. The CDR3 here is CASSARLAGGQETQYF. As DNA, the CDR3 is TGTGCCAGTAGTGCCAGACTAGCGGGGGGCCAAGAGACCCAGTACTTC.

The chain is built from TRBV6-5 and TRBJ1-1, with a possible D match to TRBD1 (5 bases). V lost 8 bases, J lost 3 bases, and 10 bases lay in between. CDR1 MNHEY and CDR2 SVGAGI come from the germline V gene. The CDR3 extends over 12 amino acids. CDR3: CASGEGYTEAFF. DNA of the CDR3: TGTGCCAGCGGGGAGGGGTACACTGAAGCTTTCTTT.

The chain employs TRBV28 and TRBJ2-7; 10 bases match TRBD1. Unmatched junction bases numbered 10, after V lost 6 bases and J lost 5 bases. The CDR3 length is 15 residues. The germline gives CDR1 MDHEN, CDR2 SYDVKM. In DNA form, the CDR3 reads TGTGCCAGCAGCTCCTCCGGGACAGGGGCAAACGAGCAGTACGTC. It yields the protein CASSSSGTGANEQYV.

The genes are TRBV28 and TRBJ1-6, with a tentative D call TRBD1 (5 bases). The CDR3 contains 15 residues. Germline-derived CDR1 and CDR2 are MDHEN and SYDVKM. Between the trimmed V and J ends, which lost 2 bases and 6 bases, there was a span of 11 bases. The CDR3 is CASSLGGVGNSPLHF. Here the CDR3 DNA reads TGTGCCAGCAGTTTAGGAGGGGTAGGTAATTCACCCCTCCACTTT. Full variable domain (remainder filled in from reference TRBV28 and TRBJ1-6): DVKVTQSSRYLVKRTGEKVFLECVQDMDHENMFWYRQDPGLGLRLIYFSYDVKMKEKGDIPEGYSVSREKKERFSLILESASTNQTSMYLCASSLGGVGNSPLHFGNGTRLTVT.

J is TRBJ1-6 and V is TRBV25-1; TRBD1 matches at 9 bases. CDR1 and CDR2 from the germline V gene are MGHDK and SYGVNS. The CDR3 is 14 amino acids. The V segment lost 8 bases and the J segment 7 bases; nucleotides outside the gene matches: 6. CDR3 amino acids: CASHSGQGNSPLHF. As DNA, the CDR3 is TGTGCCAGCCATTCGGGACAGGGCAATTCACCCCTCCACTTT.

The chain recombines TRBV3-1 (or the pseudogene TRBV3-2) with TRBJ1-4; the D gene is possibly TRBD1 (5 bases). CDR1 LGHDT and CDR2 YNNKEL come from the germline V gene (reference sequence). V shed 4 bases and J shed 8 bases, with 17 bases lying between them. This CDR3 region has 15 residues. CDR3 region: CASSRSGRLEEKLFF. The DNA for the CDR3 is TGTGCCAGCAGCCGCTCAGGGCGGCTTGAAGAAAAACTGTTTTTT.

This chain joins TRBV7-8 and TRBJ2-3, with D possibly TRBD2 on 6 matching bases. There are 13 residues in the CDR3. V was trimmed by 7 bases and J by 8 bases, leaving 16 bases between them. Germline CDR1 reads SGHVS; CDR2 reads FQNEAQ. The CDR3 protein is CASISRGGGTQYF. Written as DNA, the CDR3 is TGTGCCAGCATCTCGCGGGGAGGAGGTACGCAGTATTTT.

The count of this clone is one. J is TRBJ1-1 and V is TRBV12-3 or TRBV12-4; weak D call: TRBD1 (5 bases). V lost 6 bases and J lost 3, with 11 bases in between. CDR3 length: 13 residues. This chain's CDR3 is CASRTGGHTEAFF. CDR3 DNA: TGTGCCAGCAGAACCGGGGGACACACTGAAGCTTTCTTT.

The chain joins TRBV27 to TRBJ1-3, with D possibly TRBD1 on 6 matching bases. The V gene lost 5 bases and the J gene lost 3 bases, with 14 bases spanning the gap. In germline, CDR1 is MNHEY, CDR2 SMNVEV (reference sequence). This CDR3 comprises 15 residues. The CDR3 is CASSSLGAVGNTIYF. Written as DNA, the CDR3 is TGTGCCAGCAGTAGCTTGGGGGCAGTTGGAAACACCATATATTTT.

Comments on this clone: An end of the junction differs from the germline gene, which may be a read error. The genes are TRBV7-7 and TRBJ2-1; 10 nucleotides agree with TRBD2. CDR3 length: 16 amino acids. Germline CDR1 is SSHAT and CDR2 is FNYEAQ (reference sequence). CDR3 bases: TGTGCTAGCAGCTTAGGAGGGCTAGCGGGGGAAAATGAGCAGTTCTTC. Residues: CASSLGGLAGENEQFF.